The present T cell receptor beta chain was sequenced within a study of blood T cells in healthy people across ages. Whole-study results and caveats: CMV status of donors was unknown, possibly confounding expanded clonotype changes. Aged donors had fewer naive CD4+ cells and lower diversity than long-lived donors.

Comments on this clonotype: Its antigen is currently unknown.

Per germline, CDR1 LNHDA and CDR2 SQIVND (reference sequence). V lost 3 bases to trimming and J lost 0 bases, with 15 bases between them. This CDR3 has 17 residues. Together with a sample-barcoded 5' primer, a J-beta primer mix was included in a second PCR lasting about 6 to 12 cycles. Each of the samples gave a minimum of 2.5 million paired-end reads that contained CDR3. TCRdb re-derived calls from the 5' RACE reads in MiXCR, one entry per CDR3 protein. Of fewer than 1.5 million distinct CDR3 sequences listed, roughly 45% are singletons. This clonotype was obtained from a young woman in good health. The sample taken for sequencing was blood. The genes are TRBV19 and TRBJ2-1; weak D call: TRBD2 (5 bases). The CDR3 sequence: CASSMHGSESSYNEQFF. The CDR3 nucleotides are TGTGCCAGTAGTATGCATGGTAGCGAGAGCTCCTACAATGAGCAGTTCTTC.